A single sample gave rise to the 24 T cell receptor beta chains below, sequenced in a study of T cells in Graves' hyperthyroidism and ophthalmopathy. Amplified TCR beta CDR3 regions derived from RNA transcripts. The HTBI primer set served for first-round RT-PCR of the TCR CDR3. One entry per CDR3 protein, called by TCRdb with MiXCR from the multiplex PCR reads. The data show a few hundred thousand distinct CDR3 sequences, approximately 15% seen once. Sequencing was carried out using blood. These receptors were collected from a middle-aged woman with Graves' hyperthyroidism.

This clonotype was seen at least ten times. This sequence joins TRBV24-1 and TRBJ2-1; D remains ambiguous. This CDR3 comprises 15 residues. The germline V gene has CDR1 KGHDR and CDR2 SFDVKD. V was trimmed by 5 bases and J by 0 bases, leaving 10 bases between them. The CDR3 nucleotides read TGTGCCACCAGTGGGCAGGCCTTCTCCTACAATGAGCAGTTCTTC. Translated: CATSGQAFSYNEQFF.

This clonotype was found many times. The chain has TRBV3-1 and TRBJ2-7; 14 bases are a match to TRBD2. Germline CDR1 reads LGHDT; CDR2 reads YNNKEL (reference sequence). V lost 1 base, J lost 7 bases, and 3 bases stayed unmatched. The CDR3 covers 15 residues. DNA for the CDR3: TGTGCCAGCAGCCAAGTGGGACTAGCGGGAGAAGAGCAGTACTTC. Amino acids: CASSQVGLAGEEQYF.

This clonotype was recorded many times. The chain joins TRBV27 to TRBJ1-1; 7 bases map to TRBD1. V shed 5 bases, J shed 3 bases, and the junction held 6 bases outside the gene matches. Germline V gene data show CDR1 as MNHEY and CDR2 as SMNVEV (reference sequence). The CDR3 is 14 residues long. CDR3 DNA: TGTGCCAGCAGTCTGGGACAGCACTACACTGAAGCTTTCTTT. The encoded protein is CASSLGQHYTEAFF.

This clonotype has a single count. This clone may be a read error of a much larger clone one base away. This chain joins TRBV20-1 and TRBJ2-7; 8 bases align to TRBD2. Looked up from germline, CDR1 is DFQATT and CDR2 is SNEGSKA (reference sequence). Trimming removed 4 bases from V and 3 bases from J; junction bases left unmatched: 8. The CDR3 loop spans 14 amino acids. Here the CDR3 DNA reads TGCAGTGCTACGAAGCGGGGGAGTCTCTACGAGCAGTACTTC. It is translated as CSATKRGSLYEQYF.

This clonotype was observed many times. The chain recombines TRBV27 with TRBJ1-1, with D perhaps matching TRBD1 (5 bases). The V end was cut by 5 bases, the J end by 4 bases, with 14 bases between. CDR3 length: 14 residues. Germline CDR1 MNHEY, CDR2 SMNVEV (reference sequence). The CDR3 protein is CASSLRDEGTEAFF. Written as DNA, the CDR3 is TGTGCCAGCAGTCTCAGGGACGAGGGCACTGAAGCTTTCTTT.

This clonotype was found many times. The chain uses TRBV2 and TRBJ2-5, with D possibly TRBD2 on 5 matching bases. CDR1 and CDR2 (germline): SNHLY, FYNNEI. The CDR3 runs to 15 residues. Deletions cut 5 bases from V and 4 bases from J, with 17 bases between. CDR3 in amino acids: CASSSSWGARETQYF. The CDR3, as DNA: TGTGCCAGCAGTTCCTCTTGGGGAGCTCGAGAGACCCAGTACTTC.

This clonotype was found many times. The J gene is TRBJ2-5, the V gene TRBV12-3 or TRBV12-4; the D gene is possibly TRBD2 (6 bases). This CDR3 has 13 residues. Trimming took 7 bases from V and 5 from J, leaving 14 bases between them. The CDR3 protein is CASKFSGVETQYF. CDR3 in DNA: TGTGCCAGCAAATTCTCGGGGGTGGAGACCCAGTACTTC.

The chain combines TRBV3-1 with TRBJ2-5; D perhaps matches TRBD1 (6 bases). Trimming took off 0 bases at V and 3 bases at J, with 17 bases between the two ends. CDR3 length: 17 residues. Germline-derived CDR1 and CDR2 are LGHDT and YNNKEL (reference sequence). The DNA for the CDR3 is TGTGCCAGCAGCCAAGACATCAGACAGGTTGGGGAAGAGACCCAGTACTTC. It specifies CASSQDIRQVGEETQYF.

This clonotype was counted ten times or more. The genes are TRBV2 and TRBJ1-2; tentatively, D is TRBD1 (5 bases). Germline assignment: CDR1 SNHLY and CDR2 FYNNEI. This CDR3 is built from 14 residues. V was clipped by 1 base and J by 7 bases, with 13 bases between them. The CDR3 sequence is CASSEVTGGPGYTF. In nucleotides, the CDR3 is TGTGCCAGCAGTGAAGTGACGGGGGGTCCTGGCTACACCTTC.

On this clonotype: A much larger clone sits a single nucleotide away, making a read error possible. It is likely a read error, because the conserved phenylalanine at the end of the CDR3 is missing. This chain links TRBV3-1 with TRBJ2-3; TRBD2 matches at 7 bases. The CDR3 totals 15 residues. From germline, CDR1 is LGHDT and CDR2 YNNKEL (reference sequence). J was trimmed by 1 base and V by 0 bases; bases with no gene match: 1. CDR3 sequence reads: CASSQDGGGTDTQYV. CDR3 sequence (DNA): TGTGCCAGCAGCCAAGATGGGGGGGGCACAGATACGCAGTATGTT.

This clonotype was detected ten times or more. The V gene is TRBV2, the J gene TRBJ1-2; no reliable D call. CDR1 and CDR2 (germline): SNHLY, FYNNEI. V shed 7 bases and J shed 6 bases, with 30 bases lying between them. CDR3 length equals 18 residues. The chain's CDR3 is CASTRMLASSDPGDGYTF. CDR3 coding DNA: TGTGCCAGCACAAGAATGTTGGCTTCATCGGATCCCGGGGATGGCTACACCTTC.

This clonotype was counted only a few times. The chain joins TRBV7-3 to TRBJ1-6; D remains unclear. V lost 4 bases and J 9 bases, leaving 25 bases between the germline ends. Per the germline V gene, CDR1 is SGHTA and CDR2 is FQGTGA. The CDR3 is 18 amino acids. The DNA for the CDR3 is TGTGCCAGCAGCTGCAGACACCGGAAGGACCGACCTGGTTCACCCCTCCACTTT. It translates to CASSCRHRKDRPGSPLHF.

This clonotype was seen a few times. CDR3 sequence reads: CASSEAGGSTDTQYF. DNA of the CDR3: TGTGCCAGCAGCGAAGCGGGAGGCTCCACAGATACGCAGTATTTT. This chain links TRBV9 with TRBJ2-3; TRBD2 agrees at 9 bases. Losses at the gene ends were 3 bases for V and 2 bases for J; bases not matched to a gene: 4. The CDR3 length is 15 residues. The germline CDR1 and CDR2 sequences are SGDLS and YYNGEE.

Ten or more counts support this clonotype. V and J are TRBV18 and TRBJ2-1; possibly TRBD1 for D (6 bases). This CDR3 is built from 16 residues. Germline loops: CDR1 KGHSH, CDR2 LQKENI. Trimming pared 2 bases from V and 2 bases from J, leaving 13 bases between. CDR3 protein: CASSPWDTRAYNEQFF. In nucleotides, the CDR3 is TGTGCCAGCTCACCATGGGACACACGAGCCTACAATGAGCAGTTCTTC.

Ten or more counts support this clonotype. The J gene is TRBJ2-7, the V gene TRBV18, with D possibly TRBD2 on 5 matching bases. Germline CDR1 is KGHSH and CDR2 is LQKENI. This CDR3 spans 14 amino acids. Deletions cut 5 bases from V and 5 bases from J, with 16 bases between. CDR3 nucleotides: TGTGCCAGCTCAAACCGGGCTTTCGGGGACGAGCAGTACTTC. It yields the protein CASSNRAFGDEQYF. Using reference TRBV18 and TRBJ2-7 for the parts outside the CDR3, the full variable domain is NAGVMQNPRHLVRRRGQEARLRCSPMKGHSHVYWYRQLPEEGLKFMVYLQKENIIDESGMPKERFSAEFPKEGPSILRIQQVVRGDSAAYFCASSNRAFGDEQYFGPGTRLTVT.

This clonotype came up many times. CDR3 sequence reads: CSARDTSGRPAYEQYF. CDR3 coding DNA: TGCAGTGCTAGAGATACTAGCGGGAGGCCTGCCTACGAGCAGTACTTC. The chain is built from TRBV20-1 and TRBJ2-7; 12 bases are shared with TRBD2. Unmatched junction bases numbered 5, after V lost 0 bases and J lost 2 bases. From germline, CDR1 is DFQATT and CDR2 SNEGSKA (reference sequence). CDR3 length: 16 amino acids.

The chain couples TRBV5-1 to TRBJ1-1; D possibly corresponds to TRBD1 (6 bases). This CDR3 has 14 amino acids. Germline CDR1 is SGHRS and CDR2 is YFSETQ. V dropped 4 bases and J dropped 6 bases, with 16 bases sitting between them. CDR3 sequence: CASSGRGSGAEAFF. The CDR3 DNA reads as TGCGCCAGCAGCGGCAGGGGAAGTGGCGCTGAAGCTTTCTTT.

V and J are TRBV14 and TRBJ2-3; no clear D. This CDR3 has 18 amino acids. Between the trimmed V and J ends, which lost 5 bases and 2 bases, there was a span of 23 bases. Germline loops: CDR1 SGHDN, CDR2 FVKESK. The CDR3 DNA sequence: TGTGCCAGCAGCTACATGAAACAGAGTACAACGCTCACAGATACGCAGTATTTT. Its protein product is CASSYMKQSTTLTDTQYF.

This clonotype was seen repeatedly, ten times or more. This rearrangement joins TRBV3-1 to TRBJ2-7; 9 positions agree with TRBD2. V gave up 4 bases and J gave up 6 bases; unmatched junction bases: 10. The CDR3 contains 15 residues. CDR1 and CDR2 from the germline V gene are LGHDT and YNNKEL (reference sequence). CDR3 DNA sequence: TGTGCCAGCAGCCGAGATAGCGGGAGTGCGGGCGAGCAGTACTTC. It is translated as CASSRDSGSAGEQYF.

This CDR3 reads CASSLYEGRYNEQFF. The CDR3 coding sequence is TGTGCCAGCAGTTTATATGAGGGGCGGTACAATGAGCAGTTCTTC. The chain is built from TRBV27 and TRBJ2-1; perhaps D is TRBD1 or TRBD2 (5 bases each). The V and J ends lost 1 base and 4 bases respectively, with 11 bases between them. Germline CDR1 and CDR2: MNHEY and SMNVEV (reference sequence). The CDR3 loop spans 15 amino acids.

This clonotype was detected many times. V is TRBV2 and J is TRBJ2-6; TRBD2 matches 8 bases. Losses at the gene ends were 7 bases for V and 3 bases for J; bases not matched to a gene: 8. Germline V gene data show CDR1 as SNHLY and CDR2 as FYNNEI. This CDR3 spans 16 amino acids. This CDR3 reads CASMGSGMGGANVLTF. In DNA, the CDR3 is TGTGCCAGCATGGGTAGCGGGATGGGTGGGGCCAACGTCCTGACTTTC.

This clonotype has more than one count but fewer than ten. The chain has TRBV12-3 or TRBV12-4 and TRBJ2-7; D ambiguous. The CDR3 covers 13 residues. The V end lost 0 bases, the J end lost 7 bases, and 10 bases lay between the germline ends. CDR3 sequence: CASSLAPQREQYF. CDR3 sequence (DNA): TGTGCCAGCAGTTTAGCGCCACAGCGTGAGCAGTACTTC.

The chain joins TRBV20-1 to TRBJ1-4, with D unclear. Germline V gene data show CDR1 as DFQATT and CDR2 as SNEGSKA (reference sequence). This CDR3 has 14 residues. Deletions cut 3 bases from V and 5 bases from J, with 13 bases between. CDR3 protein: CSASPGIWNEKLFF. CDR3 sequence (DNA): TGCAGTGCTAGTCCCGGGATTTGGAATGAAAAACTGTTTTTT.

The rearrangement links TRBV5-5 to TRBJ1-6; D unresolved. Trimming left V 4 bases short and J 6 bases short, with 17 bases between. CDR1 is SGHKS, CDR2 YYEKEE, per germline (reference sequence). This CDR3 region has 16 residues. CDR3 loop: CASSPPDFKGNSPLHF. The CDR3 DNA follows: TGTGCCAGCAGCCCCCCGGACTTCAAGGGTAATTCACCCCTCCACTTT.